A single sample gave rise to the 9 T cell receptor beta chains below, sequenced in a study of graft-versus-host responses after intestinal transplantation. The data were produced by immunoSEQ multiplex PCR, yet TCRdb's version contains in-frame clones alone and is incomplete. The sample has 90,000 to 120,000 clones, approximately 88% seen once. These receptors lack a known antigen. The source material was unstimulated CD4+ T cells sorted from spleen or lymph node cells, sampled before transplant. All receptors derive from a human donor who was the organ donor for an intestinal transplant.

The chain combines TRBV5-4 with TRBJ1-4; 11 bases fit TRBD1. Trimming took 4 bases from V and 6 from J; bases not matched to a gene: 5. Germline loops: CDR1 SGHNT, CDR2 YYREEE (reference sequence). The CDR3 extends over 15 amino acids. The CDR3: CASSLGGQGDEKLFF. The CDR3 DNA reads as TGTGCCAGCAGCCTGGGGGGACAGGGGGATGAAAAACTGTTTTTT. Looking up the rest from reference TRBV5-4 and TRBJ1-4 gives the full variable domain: ETGVTQSPTHLIKTRGQQVTLRCSSQSGHNTVSWYQQALGQGPQFIFQYYREEENGRGNFPPRFSGLQFPNYSSELNVNALELDDSALYLCASSLGGQGDEKLFFGSGTQLSVL.

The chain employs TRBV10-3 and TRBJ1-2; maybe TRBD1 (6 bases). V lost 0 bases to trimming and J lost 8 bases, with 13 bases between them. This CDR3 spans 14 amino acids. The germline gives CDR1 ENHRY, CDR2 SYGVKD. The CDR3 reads CAISESPGAEGYTF. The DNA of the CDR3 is TGTGCCATCAGTGAGTCTCCAGGGGCGGAAGGCTACACCTTC.

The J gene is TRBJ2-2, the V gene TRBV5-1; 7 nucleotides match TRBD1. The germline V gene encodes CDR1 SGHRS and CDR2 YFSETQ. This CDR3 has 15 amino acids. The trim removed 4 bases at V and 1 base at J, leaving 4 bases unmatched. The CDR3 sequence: CASSTGQRNTGELFF. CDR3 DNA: TGCGCCAGCAGCACGGGACAGAGGAACACCGGGGAGCTGTTTTTT.

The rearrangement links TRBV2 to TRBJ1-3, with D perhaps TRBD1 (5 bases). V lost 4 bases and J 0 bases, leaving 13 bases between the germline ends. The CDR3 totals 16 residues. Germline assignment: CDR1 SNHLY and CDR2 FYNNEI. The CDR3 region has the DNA TGTGCCAGCAGTGCGGACGGGGGGAGCTCTGGAAACACCATATATTTT. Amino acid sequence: CASSADGGSSGNTIYF.

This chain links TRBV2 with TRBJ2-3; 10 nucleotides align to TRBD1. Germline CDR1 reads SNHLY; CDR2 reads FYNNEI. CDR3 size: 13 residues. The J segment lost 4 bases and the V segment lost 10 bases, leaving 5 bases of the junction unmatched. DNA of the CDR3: TGTGCCATAACCGGGACAGGGGCAGATACGCAGTATTTT. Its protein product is CAITGTGADTQYF. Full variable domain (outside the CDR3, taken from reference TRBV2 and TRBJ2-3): EPEVTQTPSHQVTQMGQEVILRCVPISNHLYFYWYRQILGQKVEFLVSFYNNEISEKSEIFDDQFSVERPDGSNFTLKIRSTKLEDSAMYFCAITGTGADTQYFGPGTRLTVL.

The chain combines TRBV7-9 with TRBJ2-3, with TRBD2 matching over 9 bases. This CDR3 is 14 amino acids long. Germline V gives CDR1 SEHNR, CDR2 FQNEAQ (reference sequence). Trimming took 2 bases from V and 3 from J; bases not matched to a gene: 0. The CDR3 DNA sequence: TGTGCCAGCAGCTTAAGCGGGGGGACAGATACGCAGTATTTT. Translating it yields CASSLSGGTDTQYF.

CDR3 loop: CASSTGQGISGANVLTF. CDR3 DNA: TGTGCCAGCAGCACAGGACAGGGAATCTCTGGGGCCAACGTCCTGACTTTC. V and J are TRBV7-6 and TRBJ2-6, with TRBD1 identical over 8 bases. The CDR3 spans 17 residues. V dropped 5 bases and J dropped 0; count of bases not matched to a gene: 6. Germline V gene sequence: CDR1 SGHVS, CDR2 FNYEAQ.

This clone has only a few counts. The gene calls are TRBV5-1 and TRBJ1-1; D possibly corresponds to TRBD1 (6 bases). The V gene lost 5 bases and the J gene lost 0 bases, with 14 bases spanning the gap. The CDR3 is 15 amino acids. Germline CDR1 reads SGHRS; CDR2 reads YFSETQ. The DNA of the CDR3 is TGCGCCAGCAGTCCAGGGGAAAACATGAACACTGAAGCTTTCTTT. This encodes CASSPGENMNTEAFF. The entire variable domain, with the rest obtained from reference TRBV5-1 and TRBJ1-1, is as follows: KAGVTQTPRYLIKTRGQQVTLSCSPISGHRSVSWYQQTPGQGLQFLFEYFSETQRNKGNFPGRFSGRQFSNSRSEMNVSTLELGDSALYLCASSPGENMNTEAFFGQGTRLTVV.

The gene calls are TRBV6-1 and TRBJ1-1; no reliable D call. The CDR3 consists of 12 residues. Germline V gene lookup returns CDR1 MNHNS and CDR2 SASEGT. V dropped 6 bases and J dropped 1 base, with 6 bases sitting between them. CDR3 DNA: TGTGCCAGCAGGGTTCGGAACACTGAAGCTTTCTTT. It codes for CASRVRNTEAFF.